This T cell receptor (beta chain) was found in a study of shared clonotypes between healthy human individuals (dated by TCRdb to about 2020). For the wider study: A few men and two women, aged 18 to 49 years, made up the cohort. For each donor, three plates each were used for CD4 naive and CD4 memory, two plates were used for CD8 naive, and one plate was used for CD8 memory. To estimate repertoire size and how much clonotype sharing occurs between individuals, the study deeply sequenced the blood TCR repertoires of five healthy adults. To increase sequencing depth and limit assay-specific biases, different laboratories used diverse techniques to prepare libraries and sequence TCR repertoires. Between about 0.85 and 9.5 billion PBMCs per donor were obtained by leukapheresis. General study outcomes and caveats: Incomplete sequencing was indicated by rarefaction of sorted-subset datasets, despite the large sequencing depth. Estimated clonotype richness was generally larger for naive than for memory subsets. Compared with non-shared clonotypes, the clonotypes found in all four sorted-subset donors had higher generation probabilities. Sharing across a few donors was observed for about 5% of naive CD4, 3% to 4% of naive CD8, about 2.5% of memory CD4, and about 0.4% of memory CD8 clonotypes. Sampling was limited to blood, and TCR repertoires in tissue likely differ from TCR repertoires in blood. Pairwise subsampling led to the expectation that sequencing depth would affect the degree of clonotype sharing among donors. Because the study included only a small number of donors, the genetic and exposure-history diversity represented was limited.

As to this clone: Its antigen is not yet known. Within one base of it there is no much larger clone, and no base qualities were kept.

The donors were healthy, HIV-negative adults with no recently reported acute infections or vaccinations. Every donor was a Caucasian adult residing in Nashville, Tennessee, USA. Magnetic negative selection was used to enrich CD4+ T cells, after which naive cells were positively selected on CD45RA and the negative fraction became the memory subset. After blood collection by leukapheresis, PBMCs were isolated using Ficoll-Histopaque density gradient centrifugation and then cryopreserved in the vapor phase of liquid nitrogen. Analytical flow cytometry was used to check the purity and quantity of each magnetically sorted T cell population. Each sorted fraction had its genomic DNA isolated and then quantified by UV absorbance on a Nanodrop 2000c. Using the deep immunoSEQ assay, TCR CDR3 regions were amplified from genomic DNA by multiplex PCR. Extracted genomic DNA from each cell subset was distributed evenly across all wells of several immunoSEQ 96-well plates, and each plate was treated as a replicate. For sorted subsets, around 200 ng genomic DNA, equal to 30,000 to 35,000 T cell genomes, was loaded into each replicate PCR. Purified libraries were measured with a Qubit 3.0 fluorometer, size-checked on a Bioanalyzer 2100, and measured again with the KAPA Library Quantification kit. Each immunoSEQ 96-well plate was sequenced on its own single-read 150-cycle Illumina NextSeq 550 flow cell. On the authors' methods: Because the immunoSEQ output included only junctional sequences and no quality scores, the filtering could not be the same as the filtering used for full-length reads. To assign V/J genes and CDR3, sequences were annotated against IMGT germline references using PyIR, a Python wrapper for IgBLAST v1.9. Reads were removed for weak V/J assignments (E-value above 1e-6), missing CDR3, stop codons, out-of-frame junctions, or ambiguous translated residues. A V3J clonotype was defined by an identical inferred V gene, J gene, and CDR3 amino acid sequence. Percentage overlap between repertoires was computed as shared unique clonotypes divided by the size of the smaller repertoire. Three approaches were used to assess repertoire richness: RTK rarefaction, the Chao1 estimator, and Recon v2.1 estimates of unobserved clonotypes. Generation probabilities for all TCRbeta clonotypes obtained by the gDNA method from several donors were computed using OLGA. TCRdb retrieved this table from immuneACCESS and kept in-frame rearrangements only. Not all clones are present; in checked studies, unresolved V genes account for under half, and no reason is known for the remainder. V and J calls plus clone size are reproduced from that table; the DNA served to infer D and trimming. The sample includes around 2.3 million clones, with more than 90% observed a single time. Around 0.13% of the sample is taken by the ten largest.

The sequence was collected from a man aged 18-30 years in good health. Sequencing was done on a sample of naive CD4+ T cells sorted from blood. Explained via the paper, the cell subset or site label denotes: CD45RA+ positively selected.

The sequenced DNA: TGTGCCAGCAGTTTCGGGGGCAGGGGGCAGTACCAGCCCCAGCATTTT. This encodes CASSFGGRGQYQPQHF. The chain is encoded by TRBV28 joined to TRBJ1-5; TRBD1 lines up with 8 middle nucleotides. Unmatched junction bases come to 11, with V trimmed by 3 bases and J by 7 bases. Sequences MDHEN (CDR1) and SYDVKM (CDR2) are obtained from the germline V gene. The CDR3 sequence holds 16 residues, the cysteine and phenylalanine included. Just the 48-base CDR3 DNA is kept, in frame starting at base 1.